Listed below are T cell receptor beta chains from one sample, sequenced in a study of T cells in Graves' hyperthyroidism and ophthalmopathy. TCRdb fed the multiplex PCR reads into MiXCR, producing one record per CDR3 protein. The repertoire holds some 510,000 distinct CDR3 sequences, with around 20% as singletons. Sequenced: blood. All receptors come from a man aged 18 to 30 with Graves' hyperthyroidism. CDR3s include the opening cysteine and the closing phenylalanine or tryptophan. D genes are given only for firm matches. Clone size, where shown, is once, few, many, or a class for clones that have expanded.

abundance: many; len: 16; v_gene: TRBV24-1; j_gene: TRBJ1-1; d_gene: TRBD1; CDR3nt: TGTGCCACCACCGAGGCCCAGACAGGGGCCAACACTGAAGCTTTCTTT; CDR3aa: CATTEAQTGANTEAFF
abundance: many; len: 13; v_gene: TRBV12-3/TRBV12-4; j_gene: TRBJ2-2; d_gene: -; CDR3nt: TGTGCCAGCAGTCTCCTACTAGCCGGGGAGCTGTTTTTT; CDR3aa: CASSLLLAGELFF
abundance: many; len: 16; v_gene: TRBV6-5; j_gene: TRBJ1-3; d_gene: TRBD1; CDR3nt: TGTGCCAGCTCCCTTCCGGGACAGGGGTTTGGAAACACCATATATTTT; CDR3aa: CASSLPGQGFGNTIYF
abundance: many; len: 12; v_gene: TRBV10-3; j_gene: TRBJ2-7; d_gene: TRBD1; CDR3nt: TGTGCCATCAGGGGGACAGGGTACGAGCAGTACTTC; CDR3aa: CAIRGTGYEQYF
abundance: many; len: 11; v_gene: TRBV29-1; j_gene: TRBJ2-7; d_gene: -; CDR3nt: TGCAGCGTTGCAGGACCTTACGAGCAGTACTTC; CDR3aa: CSVAGPYEQYF
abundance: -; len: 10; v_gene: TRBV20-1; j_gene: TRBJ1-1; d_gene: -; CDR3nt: TGCAGTGCTGGGGGAGTGACGGCTTTCTTT; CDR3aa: CSAGGVTAFF
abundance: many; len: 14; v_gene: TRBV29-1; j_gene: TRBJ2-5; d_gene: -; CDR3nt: TGCAGCGTTGAAGATACAGGGGGAGGGGAGACCCAGTACTTC; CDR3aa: CSVEDTGGGETQYF
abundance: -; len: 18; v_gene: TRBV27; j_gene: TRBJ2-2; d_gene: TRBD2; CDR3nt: TGTGCCAGCAGTAGTCCTAGCGGGGGAGCCATCTGGACCGGGGAGCTGTTTTTT; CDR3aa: CASSSPSGGAIWTGELFF
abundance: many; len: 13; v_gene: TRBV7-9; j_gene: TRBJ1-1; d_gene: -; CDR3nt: TGTGCCAGCAGGAATTCACGGGTTACTGAAGCTTTCTTT; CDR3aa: CASRNSRVTEAFF
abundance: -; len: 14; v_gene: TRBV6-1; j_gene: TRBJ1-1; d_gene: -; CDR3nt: TGTGCCAGCACATGGGGCTTTATGAACACTGAAGCTTTCTTT; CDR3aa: CASTWGFMNTEAFF
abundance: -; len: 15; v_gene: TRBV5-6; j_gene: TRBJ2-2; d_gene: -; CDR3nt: TGTGCCAGCAGCAGGGACGGGGGTCGGGCCTGGGAGCTGTTTTTT; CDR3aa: CASSRDGGRAWELFF
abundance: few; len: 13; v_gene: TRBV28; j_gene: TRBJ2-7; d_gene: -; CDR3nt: TGTGCCAGCAGCACAGGGTTCCCCGGCGAGCAGTACTTC; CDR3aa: CASSTGFPGEQYF
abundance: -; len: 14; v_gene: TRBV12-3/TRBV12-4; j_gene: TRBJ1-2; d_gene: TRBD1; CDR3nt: TGTGCCAGCAGCCGACAGGGCCCCTTCTATGGCTACACCTTC; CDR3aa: CASSRQGPFYGYTF
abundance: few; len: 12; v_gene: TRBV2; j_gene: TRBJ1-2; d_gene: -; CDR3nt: TGTGCCAGCAGTGGAGAGGTCTCTGGCTACACCTTC; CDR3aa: CASSGEVSGYTF
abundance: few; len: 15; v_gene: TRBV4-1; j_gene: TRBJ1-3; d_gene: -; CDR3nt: TGCGCCAGCAGCCAAGAGAAAGGGGATGGAAACACCATATATTTT; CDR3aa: CASSQEKGDGNTIYF
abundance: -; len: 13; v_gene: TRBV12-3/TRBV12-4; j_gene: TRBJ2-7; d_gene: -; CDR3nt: TGTGCCAGCAGTCTTGCGACCTATGGCGAGCAGTACTTC; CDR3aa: CASSLATYGEQYF
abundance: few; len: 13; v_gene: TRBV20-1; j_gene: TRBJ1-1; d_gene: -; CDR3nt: TGCAGTGCTTCCGGGGCGCGGGAAACTGAAGCTTTCTTT; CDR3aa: CSASGARETEAFF
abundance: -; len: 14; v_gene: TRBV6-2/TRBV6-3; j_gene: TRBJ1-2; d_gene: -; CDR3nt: TGTGCCAGCAACGTCGCGCGCGGCTACTACGGCTACACCTTC; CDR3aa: CASNVARGYYGYTF
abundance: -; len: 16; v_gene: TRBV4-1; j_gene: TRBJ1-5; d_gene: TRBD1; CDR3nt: TGCGCCAGCAGCCAAGGCGTATTCAGGGGGCATCAGCCCCAGCATTTT; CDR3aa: CASSQGVFRGHQPQHF
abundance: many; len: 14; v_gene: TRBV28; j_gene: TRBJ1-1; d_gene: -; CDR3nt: TGTGCCAGCAGTTTGACGGGGCAGGGGAGTCCGGCTTTCTTT; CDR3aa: CASSLTGQGSPAFF
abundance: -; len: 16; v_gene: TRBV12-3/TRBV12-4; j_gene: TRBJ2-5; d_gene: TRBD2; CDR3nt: TGTGCCAGCAGTTTAAGGTCTAGCGGGGGCCAAGAGACCCAGTACTTC; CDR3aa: CASSLRSSGGQETQYF
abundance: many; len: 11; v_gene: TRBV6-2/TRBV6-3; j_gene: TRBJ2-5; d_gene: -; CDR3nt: TGTGCCAGCAACCAAAGAGAGACCCAGTACTTC; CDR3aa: CASNQRETQYF
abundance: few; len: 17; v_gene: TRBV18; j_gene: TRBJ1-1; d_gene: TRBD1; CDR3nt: TGTGCCAGCTCACCATACAGGGGGCCCTTACCGAACACTGAAGCTTTCTTT; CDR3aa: CASSPYRGPLPNTEAFF
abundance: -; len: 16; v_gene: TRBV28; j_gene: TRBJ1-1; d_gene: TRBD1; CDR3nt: TGTGCCAGCAGTTCACCCTCGGGACAGGGGAACACTGAAGCTTTCTTT; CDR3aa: CASSSPSGQGNTEAFF
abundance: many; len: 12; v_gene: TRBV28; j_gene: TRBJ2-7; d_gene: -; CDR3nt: TGTGCCAGCAGTTTCTCGAGAGCGGGGCAGTACTTC; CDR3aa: CASSFSRAGQYF
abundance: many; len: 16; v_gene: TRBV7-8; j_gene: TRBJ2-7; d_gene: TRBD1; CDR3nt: TGTGCCAGCAGCTTAGGCCGGACAGGGAACTCCTACGAGCAGTACTTC; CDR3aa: CASSLGRTGNSYEQYF
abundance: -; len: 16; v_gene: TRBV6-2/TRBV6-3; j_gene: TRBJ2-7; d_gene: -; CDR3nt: TGTGCCAGCAGTTACTCTAGGGAACGTATCGCCTACGAGCAGTACTTC; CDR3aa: CASSYSRERIAYEQYF
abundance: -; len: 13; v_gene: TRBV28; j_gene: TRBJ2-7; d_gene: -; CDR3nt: TGTACCAGCTCCCCCCAGGGGAGCTACGAGCAGTACTTC; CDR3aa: CTSSPQGSYEQYF
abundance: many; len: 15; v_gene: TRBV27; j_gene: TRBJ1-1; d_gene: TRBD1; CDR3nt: TGTGCCAGCAGTACAATGCGACAGGGGAGGACTGAAGCTTTCTTT; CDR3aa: CASSTMRQGRTEAFF
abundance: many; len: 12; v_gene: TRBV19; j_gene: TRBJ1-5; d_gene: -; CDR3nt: TGTGCCAGTACGTCCGGGGGTCAGCCCCAGCATTTT; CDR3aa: CASTSGGQPQHF
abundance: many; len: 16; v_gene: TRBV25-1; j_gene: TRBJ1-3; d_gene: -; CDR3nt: TGTGCCAGCAGTTCTCTCGGGGGGATCGGTGGAAACACCATATATTTT; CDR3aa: CASSSLGGIGGNTIYF
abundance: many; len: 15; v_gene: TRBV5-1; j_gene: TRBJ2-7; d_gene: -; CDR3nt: TGCGCCTGCAGCCGGGGCGAACTGAGGACCTACGAGCAGTACTTC; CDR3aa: CACSRGELRTYEQYF
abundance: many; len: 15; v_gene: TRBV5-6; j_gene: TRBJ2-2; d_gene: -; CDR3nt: TGTGCCAGCAGCTTGCACAGGGAAAACACCGGGGAGCTGTTTTTT; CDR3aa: CASSLHRENTGELFF
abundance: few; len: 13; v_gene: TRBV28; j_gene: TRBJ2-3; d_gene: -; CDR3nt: TGTGCCAGCAGTTCTAACGTGGCAGATACGCAGTATTTT; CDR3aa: CASSSNVADTQYF
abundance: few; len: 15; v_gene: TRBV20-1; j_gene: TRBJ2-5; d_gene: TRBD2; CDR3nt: TGCAGTGCTACCACTAGCGGGCGGGCCCAAGAAACCCAGTACTTC; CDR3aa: CSATTSGRAQETQYF
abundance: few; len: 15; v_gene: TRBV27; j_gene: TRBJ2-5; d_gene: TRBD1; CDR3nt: TGTGCCAGCAGTCTGGGGACAGGGTCTATGGAGACCCAGTACTTC; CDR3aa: CASSLGTGSMETQYF
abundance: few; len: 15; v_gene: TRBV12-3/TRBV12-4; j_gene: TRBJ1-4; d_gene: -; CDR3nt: TGTGCCAGCCTGACTTCCGCGCAGGGTAATGAAAAACTGTTTTTT; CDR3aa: CASLTSAQGNEKLFF
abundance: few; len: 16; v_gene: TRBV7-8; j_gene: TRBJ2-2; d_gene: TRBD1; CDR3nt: TGTGCCAGCAGCTCCACCGGGACAGGGAACACCGGGGAGCTGTTTTTT; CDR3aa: CASSSTGTGNTGELFF
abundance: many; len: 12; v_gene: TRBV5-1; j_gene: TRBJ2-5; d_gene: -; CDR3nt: TGCGCCAGCAGCCTCCGATGGGAGACCCAGTACTTC; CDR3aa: CASSLRWETQYF
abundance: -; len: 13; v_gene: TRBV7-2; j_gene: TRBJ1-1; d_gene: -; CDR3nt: TGTGCCGGCAGCTTTAGTCCCTGGACTGAAGCTTTCTTT; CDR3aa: CAGSFSPWTEAFF
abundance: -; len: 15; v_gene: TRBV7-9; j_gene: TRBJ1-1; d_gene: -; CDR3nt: TGTGCCAGCAGCTTATTTGTTGGTGGGGACACTGAAGCTTTCTTT; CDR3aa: CASSLFVGGDTEAFF
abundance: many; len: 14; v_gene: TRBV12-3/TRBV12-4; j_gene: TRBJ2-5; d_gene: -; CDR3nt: TGTGCCAGCAGTATGGACAGATTGAAGGAGACCCAGTACTTC; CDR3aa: CASSMDRLKETQYF
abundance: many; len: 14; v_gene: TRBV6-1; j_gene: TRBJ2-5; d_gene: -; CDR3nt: TGTGCCAGCAGTGAGGATAAGGGAGAAGAGACCCAGTACTTC; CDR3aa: CASSEDKGEETQYF
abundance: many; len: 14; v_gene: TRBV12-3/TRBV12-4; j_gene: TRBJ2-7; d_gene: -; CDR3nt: TGTGCCAGCAGTTTAGGAAGCAGGGCCTACGAGCAGTACTTC; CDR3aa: CASSLGSRAYEQYF
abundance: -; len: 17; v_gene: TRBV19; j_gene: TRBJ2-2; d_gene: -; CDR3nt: TGTGCCAGTAGTATAGATCGGTGGAAGAAAGGAACGTTGGAGCTGTTTTTT; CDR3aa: CASSIDRWKKGTLELFF
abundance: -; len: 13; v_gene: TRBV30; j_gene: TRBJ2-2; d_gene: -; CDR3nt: TGTGCCTGGAGTGTAAGTCGTACCGGGGAGCTGTTTTTT; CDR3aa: CAWSVSRTGELFF
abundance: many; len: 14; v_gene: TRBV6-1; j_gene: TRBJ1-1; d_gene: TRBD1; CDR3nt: TGTGCCAGCAGACGGACAGGGATGAACACTGAAGCTTTCTTT; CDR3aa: CASRRTGMNTEAFF
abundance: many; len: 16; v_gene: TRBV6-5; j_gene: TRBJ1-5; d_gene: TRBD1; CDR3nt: TGTGCCAGGCATAACCGACAGGGTGGCGGCAATCAGCCCCAGCATTTT; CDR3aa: CARHNRQGGGNQPQHF
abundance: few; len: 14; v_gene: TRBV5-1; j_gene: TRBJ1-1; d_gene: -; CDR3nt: TGCGCCAGCAGCTCATACAGGACGAACACTGAAGCTTTCTTT; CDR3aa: CASSSYRTNTEAFF
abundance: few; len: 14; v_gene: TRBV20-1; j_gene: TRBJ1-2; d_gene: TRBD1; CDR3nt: TGCAGTGCTAGCCCCCCGACAGGGACCTATGGCTACACCTTC; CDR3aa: CSASPPTGTYGYTF
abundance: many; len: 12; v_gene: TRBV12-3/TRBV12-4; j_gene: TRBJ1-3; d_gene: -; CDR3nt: TGTGCCAGCAGTACAGGGGGAAACACCATATATTTT; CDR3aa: CASSTGGNTIYF
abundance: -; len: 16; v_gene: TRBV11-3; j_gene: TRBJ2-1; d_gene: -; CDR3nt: TGTGCCAGCAGCTCCCCCCACAGGGAAGGTAGCGATGAGCAGTTCTTC; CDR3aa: CASSSPHREGSDEQFF
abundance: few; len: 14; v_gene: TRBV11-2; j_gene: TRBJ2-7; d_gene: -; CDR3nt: TGTGCCAGCAGCTCCAACCCTAGCTCCTACGAGCAGTACTTC; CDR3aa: CASSSNPSSYEQYF
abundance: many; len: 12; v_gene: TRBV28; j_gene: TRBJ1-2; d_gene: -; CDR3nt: TGTGCCAGCACCAACGGGGGGTATGGCTACACCTTC; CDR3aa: CASTNGGYGYTF
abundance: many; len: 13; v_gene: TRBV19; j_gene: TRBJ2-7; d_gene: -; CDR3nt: TGTGCCAGTAGTTATCGTGGGGAATACGAGCAGTACTTC; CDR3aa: CASSYRGEYEQYF